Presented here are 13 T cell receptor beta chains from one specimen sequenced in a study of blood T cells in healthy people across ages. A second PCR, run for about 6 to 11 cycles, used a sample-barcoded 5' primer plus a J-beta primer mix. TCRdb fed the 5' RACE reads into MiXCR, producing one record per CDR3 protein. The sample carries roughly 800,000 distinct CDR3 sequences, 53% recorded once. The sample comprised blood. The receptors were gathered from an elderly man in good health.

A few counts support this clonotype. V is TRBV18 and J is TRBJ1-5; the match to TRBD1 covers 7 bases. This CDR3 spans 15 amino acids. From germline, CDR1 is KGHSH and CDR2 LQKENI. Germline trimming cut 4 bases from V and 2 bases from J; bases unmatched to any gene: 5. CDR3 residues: CASSLDGTGNQPQHF. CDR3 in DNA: TGTGCCAGCTCACTGGACGGGACAGGCAATCAGCCCCAGCATTTT.

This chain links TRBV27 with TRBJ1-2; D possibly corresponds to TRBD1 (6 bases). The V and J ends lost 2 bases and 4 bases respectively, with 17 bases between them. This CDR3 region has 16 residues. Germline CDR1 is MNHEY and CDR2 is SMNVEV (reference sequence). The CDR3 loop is CASSLAGGVGTYGYTF. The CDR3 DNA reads TGTGCCAGCAGTTTAGCCGGGGGCGTTGGGACCTATGGCTACACCTTC.

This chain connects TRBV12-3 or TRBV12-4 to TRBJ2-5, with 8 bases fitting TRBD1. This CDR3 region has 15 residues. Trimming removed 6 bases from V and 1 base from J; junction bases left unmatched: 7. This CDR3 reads CASSWGQASQETQYF. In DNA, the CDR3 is TGTGCCAGCAGCTGGGGACAGGCGTCCCAAGAGACCCAGTACTTC.

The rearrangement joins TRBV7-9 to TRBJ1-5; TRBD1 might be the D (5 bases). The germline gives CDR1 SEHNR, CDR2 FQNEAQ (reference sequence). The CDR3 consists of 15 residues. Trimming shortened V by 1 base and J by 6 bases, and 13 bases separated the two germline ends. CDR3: CASSLGGVTIQPQHF. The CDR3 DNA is TGTGCCAGCAGCTTAGGGGGCGTGACGATTCAGCCCCAGCATTTT.

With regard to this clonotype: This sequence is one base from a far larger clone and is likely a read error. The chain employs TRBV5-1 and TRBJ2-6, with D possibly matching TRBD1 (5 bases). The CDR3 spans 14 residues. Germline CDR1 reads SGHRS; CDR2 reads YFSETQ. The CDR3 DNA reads TGCGCCAGCAGCTTGGGCTCTGGGGCCGACGTCCTGACTTTC. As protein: CASSLGSGADVLTF.

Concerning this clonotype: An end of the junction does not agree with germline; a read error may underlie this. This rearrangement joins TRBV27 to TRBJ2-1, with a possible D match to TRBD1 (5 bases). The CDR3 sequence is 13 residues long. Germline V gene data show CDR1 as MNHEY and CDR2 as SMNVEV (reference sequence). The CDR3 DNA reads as TGTACCAGCAGTTTAAATTTAGGGGATGAGCAGTTCTTC. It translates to CTSSLNLGDEQFF.

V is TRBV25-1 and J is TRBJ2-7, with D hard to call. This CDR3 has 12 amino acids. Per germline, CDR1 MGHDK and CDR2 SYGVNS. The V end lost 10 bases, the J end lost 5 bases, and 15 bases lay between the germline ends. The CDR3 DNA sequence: TGTGCCACCGGCAAGGATTTCCACGAGCAGTACTTC. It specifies CATGKDFHEQYF.

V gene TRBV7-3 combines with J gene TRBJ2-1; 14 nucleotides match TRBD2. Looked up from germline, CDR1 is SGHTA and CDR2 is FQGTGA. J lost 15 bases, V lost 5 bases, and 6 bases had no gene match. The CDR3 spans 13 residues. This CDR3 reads CASSPGTSGSPFF. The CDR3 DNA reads TGTGCCAGCAGCCCTGGGACTAGCGGGAGTCCGTTCTTC.

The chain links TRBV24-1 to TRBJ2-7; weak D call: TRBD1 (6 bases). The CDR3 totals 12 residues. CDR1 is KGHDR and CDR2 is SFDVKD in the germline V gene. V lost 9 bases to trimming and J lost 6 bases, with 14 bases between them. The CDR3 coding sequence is TGTGCCACCGCCATGGGGGCGGGCGAGCAGTACTTC. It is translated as CATAMGAGEQYF.

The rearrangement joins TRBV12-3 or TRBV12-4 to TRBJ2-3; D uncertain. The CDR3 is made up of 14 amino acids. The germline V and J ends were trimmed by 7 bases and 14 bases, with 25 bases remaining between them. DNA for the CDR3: TGTGCCAGCACCCCTAAGGACGGCCACAGATACGCGTATTTT. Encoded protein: CASTPKDGHRYAYF.

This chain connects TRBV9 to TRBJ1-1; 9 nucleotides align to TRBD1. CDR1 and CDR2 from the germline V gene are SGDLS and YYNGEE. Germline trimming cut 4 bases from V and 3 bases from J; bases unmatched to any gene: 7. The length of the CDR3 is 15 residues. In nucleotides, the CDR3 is TGTGCCAGCAGCTCGACCGGGACAGGGTACACTGAAGCTTTCTTT. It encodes CASSSTGTGYTEAFF.

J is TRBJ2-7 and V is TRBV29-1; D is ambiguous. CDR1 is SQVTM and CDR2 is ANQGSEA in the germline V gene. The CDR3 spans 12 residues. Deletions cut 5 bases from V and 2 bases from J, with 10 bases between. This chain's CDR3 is CSVSVGAYEQYF. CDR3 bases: TGCAGCGTTTCGGTCGGAGCCTACGAGCAGTACTTC.

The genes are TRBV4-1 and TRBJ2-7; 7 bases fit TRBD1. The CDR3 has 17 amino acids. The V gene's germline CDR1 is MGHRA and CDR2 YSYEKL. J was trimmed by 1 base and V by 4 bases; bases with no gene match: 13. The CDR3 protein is CASSPSTMGRGSYEQYF. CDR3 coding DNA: TGCGCCAGCAGCCCCTCCACCATGGGCAGGGGGTCCTACGAGCAGTACTTC.